Listed here are 16 T cell receptor gamma chains from one sample, sequenced in a study of gammadelta T cells in human blood. TCRdb fed the RT-PCR reads into CATT to redo clone calling. The sample carries 200 to 250 gamma-chain clones, roughly 1.3% recorded once. Input material: non-Vgamma9Vdelta2 gamma-delta T cells from infant blood. These receptors all stem from a human donor.

A few counts support this clone. Being one base from a much bigger clone, this may be a read error. The V and J genes are TRGV8 and TRGJ1 or TRGJ2. The CDR3 consists of 13 residues. Germline CDR1 is VENAVY and CDR2 is YDSYNSRV. CDR3 coding DNA: TGTGCCACCGGGGATCTGAGGAATTATAAGAAACTCTTT. This gives the protein CATGDLRNYKKLF.

This clone is labeled as hyperexpanded. The rearrangement uses TRGV5 and TRGJ1 or TRGJ2. The CDR3 spans 13 residues. Germline V gene lookup returns CDR1 VINAFY and CDR2 YDVSNSKD. Germline trimming cut 6 bases from V and 3 bases from J; bases unmatched to any gene: 8. As DNA, the CDR3 is TGTGCCACCTGGACTCCGATTTATTATAAGAAACTCTTT. Protein sequence: CATWTPIYYKKLF.

This clone was seen only once. The rearrangement links TRGV5 to TRGJ1 or TRGJ2. TCRdb does not report a J gene; here it was assigned by matching the DNA to germline references. The CDR3 has 15 residues. Trimming removed 4 bases from V and 6 bases from J; junction bases left unmatched: 15. Looked up from germline, CDR1 is VINAFY and CDR2 is YDVSNSKD. CDR3 sequence reads: CATWERLLGGYKKLF. CDR3 in DNA: TGTGCCACCTGGGAAAGGCTTCTCGGGGGTTATAAGAAACTCTTT.

This clone occurred a few times. It differs at one base from a far larger clone, so likely a read error. This rearrangement joins TRGV9 to TRGJ1 or TRGJ2. The J gene is absent in TCRdb and was assigned here via DNA matching to germline. The CDR3 is made up of 12 amino acids. Germline CDR1 reads GITISATS; CDR2 reads ISYDGTV (reference sequence). For the CDR3, the DNA is TGTGCCGTGTGGGAGCTGGCCTGTAAGAAACTCTTT. It encodes CAVWELACKKLF.

A remark on this clone: Just one base apart from a much larger clone, this may be a read error. The chain combines TRGV9 with TRGJ1 or TRGJ2. Per germline, CDR1 GITISATS and CDR2 ISYDGTV (reference sequence). This CDR3 has 14 residues. DNA of the CDR3: TGTGCCGTGTGGGAGACAGGGATTTATTATAAGAAACTCTTT. It is translated as CAVWETGIYYKKLF.

In its sample, this clone ranks as large. V is TRGV4 and J is TRGJ1 or TRGJ2. This CDR3 has 15 amino acids. CDR1 and CDR2 (germline): EGSTGY, YDSYTSSV. V lost 0 bases and J lost 1; bases outside the gene matches: 6. The CDR3 protein is CATWDGLFNYYKKLF. CDR3 DNA sequence: TGTGCCACCTGGGATGGGCTCTTCAATTATTATAAGAAACTCTTT.

Judged by abundance, this clone is hyperexpanded (1% or more). This chain connects TRGV9 to TRGJ1 or TRGJ2. Trimming cost V 0 bases and J 8 bases; bases outside gene matches: 4. The CDR3 totals 12 residues. Germline lookup yields CDR1 GITISATS and CDR2 ISYDGTV (reference sequence). CDR3 protein: CALWEVQNKKLF. The CDR3 DNA reads TGTGCCTTGTGGGAGGTGCAGAATAAGAAACTCTTT.

This clone was counted between two and nine times. TCRdb records a much larger clone's protein for this DNA, with a difference at residue 3 that likely arises from a read error; the protein given is the translation of the DNA. The chain uses TRGV9 and TRGJP1. Germline values: CDR1 GITISATS, CDR2 ISYDGTV (reference sequence). The CDR3 is 14 amino acids. CDR3 DNA sequence: TGTGCCGTGTGGGAGGAATTCACTGGTTGGTTCAAGATATTT. The encoded protein is CAVWEEFTGWFKIF.

In its sample, this clone is large. This same CDR3 is encoded by further DNA sequences in the sample. The rearrangement joins TRGV3 to TRGJ1 or TRGJ2. V shed 4 bases and J 2 bases; nucleotides not matched to a gene: 11. Germline V CDR1 and CDR2: VTNTFY, YDVSTARD (reference sequence). The CDR3 is 15 residues long. In nucleotides, the CDR3 is TGTGCCACCTGGGAACTACCTCTGGATTATTATAAGAAACTCTTT. Its translation: CATWELPLDYYKKLF.

By its share, this clone is large. This chain connects TRGV3 to TRGJ1 or TRGJ2. V was pared by 1 base and J by 12 bases, with 6 bases of the junction left unmatched. The germline V gene has CDR1 VTNTFY and CDR2 YDVSTARD (reference sequence). The CDR3 totals 11 residues. The chain's CDR3 is CATWDREGKLF. The CDR3 bases are TGTGCCACCTGGGACAGAGAGGGGAAACTCTTT.

This clone was counted only a few times. The chain has TRGV4 and TRGJP1. The J segment lost 8 bases and the V segment lost 5 bases, leaving 2 bases of the junction unmatched. The CDR3 sequence is 11 residues long. Germline V lookup: CDR1 EGSTGY, CDR2 YDSYTSSV. CDR3 coding DNA: TGTGCCACCTGGGCCGGTTGGTTCAAGATATTT. Translating gives CATWAGWFKIF.

On this clone: A far larger clone is one nucleotide away, so this likely arose from a read error. This specimen includes other DNA sequences encoding the same CDR3. The chain couples TRGV10 to TRGJP1. TRGV10 is classed as an ORF, of uncertain function. The CDR3 is made up of 13 amino acids. The CDR3 DNA reads as TGTGCTGCGTGGGATACCACTGGTTGGTTCAAGATATTC. Its protein is CAAWDTTGWFKIF.

The sample holds a few counts of this clone. Possible read error: a much larger clone is one base away. The rearrangement uses TRGV5 and TRGJP1. The CDR3 is made up of 13 amino acids. CDR1 is VINAFY, CDR2 YDVSNSKD, per germline. The V segment lost 8 bases and the J segment 1 base; nucleotides outside the gene matches: 4. The CDR3 region has the DNA TGTGCCACCTTTATTACCACTGGTTGGTTCAAGATATTT. Its protein is CATFITTGWFKIF.

To note about this clone: This clone may be a read error of a much larger clone one base away. Other DNA sequences from this sample encode an identical CDR3 as well. The rearrangement links TRGV2 to TRGJP2. The CDR3 runs to 15 residues. The germline V gene encodes CDR1 EGSNGY and CDR2 YDSYNSKV. The CDR3 sequence: CATWDGRGSDWIKTF. The CDR3 DNA sequence: TGTGCCACATGGGACGGGCGAGGTAGTGATTGGATCAAGACGTTT.

On this clone itself: A far more abundant clone sits one base away, making this likely a read error. J is TRGJ1 or TRGJ2 and V is TRGV9. The CDR3 extends over 12 amino acids. Germline CDR1 and CDR2: GITISATS and ISYDGTV (reference sequence). CDR3 bases: TGTGCATTGTGGGAGGTGCAGAATAAGAAACTCTTT. It is translated as CALWEVQNKKLF.

Relative to its sample, this clone is hyperexpanded. It is unclear where the CDR3 begins or ends on the DNA, so no DNA is shown, and the CDR3 is as TCRdb lists it. Distinct nucleotide sequences in the sample also encode this CDR3. J gene calling gave no result, while the V gene is TRGV8. Germline CDR1 is VENAVY and CDR2 is YDSYNSRV. Ends included, the CDR3 has 33 residues. The CDR3 region is CATWDKPARLIRNSLAVEQHWLSQVSIGRIQHF.